This section outlines one TCR beta chain sequence together with its context. Its antigen target is currently unknown. No qualities accompany the bases; no much larger clone lies one base away. Participants in the prospective study were aged roughly 18 to 95 years, lived in 20 to 25 United States geographic areas, and enrolled through a virtual design. In the prospective study, participants were assigned to cohorts based on the clinical history participants reported in a screening survey and a study questionnaire. For ImmuneRACE Cohort 3, a participant was defined as recovered based on two consecutive negative NP/OP PCR tests, clearance by a healthcare professional, or resolution of symptoms. Mobile phlebotomists in the prospective study collected whole blood, serum and a nasopharyngeal or oropharyngeal swab from every participant. Prospective study participants could optionally give additional blood draws and questionnaires over an approximately two-month period. Before DNA extraction, blood samples from the prospective study were shipped at room temperature or frozen.

V drops 4 bases and J drops 5 bases, leaving 9 bases in between. The CDR3 runs 13 residues from the cysteine to the phenylalanine. Only the CDR3 part of the read is kept: 39 bases, read in frame from the first base. The CDR1 and CDR2 encoded by the germline V gene are SGDLS and YYNGEE. This entry is derived from a study of blood T cell repertoires in COVID-19 (dated by TCRdb to 2020 to 2021). Regarding the research as a whole: Samples from collaborators originated in the United States, Italy and Spain and spanned both the acute and convalescent phases of COVID-19. The material from the prospective study consisted of cDNA or gDNA derived from T cells, B-cell-depleted T cells, or PBMCs. Subjects who had been exposed to COVID-19, were actively infected with it, or had recovered from it provided the deeply sampled blood TCRbeta repertoires that made up the dataset. The repertoires were released in a freely available public database meant as a resource for research on the immune response to SARS-CoV-2. Samples came from the ongoing ImmuneRACE study (first 160 participants) plus 1,254 subjects from 6 global collaborators. A de-identified subject ID, COVID-19 status, age in years and sex were almost always included in the sample metadata. Where HLA class I and class II types were available, the types were taken from metadata supplied by the sample provider, not from assay-based typing. Points the paper makes about the study in general: The amount of clinical and demographic metadata varied by source and participant and was provided uncurated.

TCRbeta CDR3 regions were amplified from genomic DNA using the immunoSEQ Assay, a bias-controlled multiplex PCR. Per the authors' processing: The number of nucleated cells in each sample was estimated from the amplification of reference gene primers within the assay. To quantify the absolute abundance of each unique TCRbeta CDR3 rearrangement, sequence reads were collapsed and filtered. For each sample, productive Simpson clonality was calculated by taking the square root of Simpson's diversity index across productive rearrangements. Sourced from immuneACCESS, this table was stored by TCRdb with only in-frame sequences that have V and J called. A share of the clones is absent; for the studies checked, an unresolved V gene accounts for under half, and the remainder has no known explanation. That table is the source of V, J and clone size, and D and trimming were worked out from the DNA. The sample table holds 150,000 or so clones, of which about four fifths were seen once. Approximately 10% of the sample is taken by the ten largest.

This clonotype was sampled from a middle-aged man who had recovered from COVID-19. Sequencing was done on a sample of PBMCs or T cells enriched from blood (not recorded which). The chain is made from TRBV9 and TRBJ2-2, with TRBD1 perhaps the D gene, on 6 matching bases. The nucleotide sequence reads TGTGCCAGCAGCTTAACAGGGACCGGGGAGCTGTTTTTT. It translates as CASSLTGTGELFF.